One and the same sample provided the 10 T cell receptor beta chains below, sequenced in a study of CD8 T cells in ankylosing spondylitis. From the 5' RACE reads, TCRdb called clonotypes with MiXCR, one entry per CDR3 protein. Here the sample spans around 450,000 distinct CDR3 sequences, around 26% being singletons. Antigens for these TCRs are unknown. General study results and limits: A TCR beta motif made of several highly homologous variants seemed typical of ankylosing spondylitis blood.

Input material: blood, either unsorted or a sorted T cell fraction (not recorded which). These receptor sequences come from a male donor with ankylosing spondylitis.

The rearrangement joins TRBV7-6 to TRBJ2-5, with a tentative D call TRBD1 (8 bases). This CDR3 is 15 amino acids long. Between the trimmed V and J ends, which lost 5 bases and 3 bases, there was a span of 16 bases. Germline values: CDR1 SGHVS, CDR2 FNYEAQ. CDR3 coding DNA: TGTGCCAGCAGCGCCCGACAGGGGAGGGAAGAGACCCAGTACTTC. It translates to CASSARQGREETQYF.

Only a few counts were recorded for this clonotype. The chain recombines TRBV5-1 with TRBJ1-2, with D possibly being TRBD1 (5 bases). V was pared by 3 bases and J by 4 bases, with 13 bases between. This CDR3 region has 14 residues. Germline V lookup: CDR1 SGHRS, CDR2 YFSETQ. Written as DNA, the CDR3 is TGCGCCAGCAGCTCGGGGGACGGTGGCTATGGCTACACCTTC. Amino acid sequence: CASSSGDGGYGYTF.

The sample holds one count of this clonotype. The rearrangement links TRBV20-1 to TRBJ2-3; D gene unclear. The CDR3 contains 16 residues. Trimming took 0 bases from V and 3 from J, leaving 16 bases between them. Germline lookup yields CDR1 DFQATT and CDR2 SNEGSKA (reference sequence). The CDR3 loop reads CSARDSARSGTDTQYF. The CDR3 DNA reads as TGCAGTGCTAGAGATTCGGCGCGCTCAGGTACAGATACGCAGTATTTT.

The chain combines TRBV7-9 with TRBJ1-6; D gene ambiguous. From germline, CDR1 is SEHNR and CDR2 FQNEAQ (reference sequence). The V end was cut by 2 bases, the J end by 5 bases, with 13 bases between. This CDR3 region has 16 residues. DNA for the CDR3: TGTGCCAGCAGCTTATACCGGGAACGGAATAATTCACCCCTCCACTTT. Translation gives CASSLYRERNNSPLHF.

DNA of the CDR3: TGTGCCAGCTCACCAGAGGGGCACAATGAGCAGTTCTTC. This gives the protein CASSPEGHNEQFF. This chain joins TRBV18 and TRBJ2-1; perhaps D is TRBD1 or TRBD2 (5 bases each). The CDR3 length is 13 residues. With 2 bases removed from V and 5 bases from J, the gap between germline ends came to 7 bases. The germline gives CDR1 KGHSH, CDR2 LQKENI. The entire variable domain, with the rest obtained from reference TRBV18 and TRBJ2-1, is as follows: NAGVMQNPRHLVRRRGQEARLRCSPMKGHSHVYWYRQLPEEGLKFMVYLQKENIIDESGMPKERFSAEFPKEGPSILRIQQVVRGDSAAYFCASSPEGHNEQFFGPGTRLTVL.

The rearrangement uses TRBV20-1 and TRBJ2-3, with D uncertain. Trimming left V 2 bases short and J 4 bases short, with 7 bases between. The CDR3 loop spans 12 amino acids. Germline CDR1 reads DFQATT; CDR2 reads SNEGSKA (reference sequence). DNA for the CDR3: TGCAGTGCTAGAATGGTCGCAGATACGCAGTATTTT. This encodes CSARMVADTQYF.

This chain links TRBV6-1 with TRBJ1-1; unclear D gene. The CDR3 length is 14 residues. The ends were cut back, 10 bases at V and 0 bases at J, with 15 bases in the middle. From germline, CDR1 is MNHNS and CDR2 SASEGT. The CDR3 DNA sequence: TGTGCCATCCTTTTCGGGCAGCTGAACACTGAAGCTTTCTTT. It codes for CAILFGQLNTEAFF.

This chain links TRBV5-1 with TRBJ1-2; no definite D call. The V end was cut by 4 bases, the J end by 7 bases, with 17 bases between. Germline values: CDR1 SGHRS, CDR2 YFSETQ. The CDR3 covers 14 residues. CDR3 coding DNA: TGCGCCAGCAGCCCGGAGGCCGGGGAACGTGGCTACACCTTC. This encodes CASSPEAGERGYTF.

The chain combines TRBV18 with TRBJ2-5, with TRBD2 identical over 10 bases. The CDR3 is made up of 12 amino acids. After removal of 8 bases from V and 4 bases from J, the junction contained 1 base not matched to a gene. In germline, CDR1 is KGHSH, CDR2 LQKENI. CDR3 amino acids: CASRLAGETQYF. CDR3 nucleotide sequence: TGTGCCAGCCGACTAGCGGGAGAGACCCAGTACTTC.

This clonotype was observed a few times. The chain is built from TRBV20-1 and TRBJ2-7; 7 nucleotides line up with TRBD2. The V and J ends lost 7 bases and 0 bases, in that order; junction bases with no gene match: 3. Germline V lookup: CDR1 DFQATT, CDR2 SNEGSKA (reference sequence). The CDR3 covers 12 residues. CDR3 nucleotides: TGCAGTGGGCTAGCGGACTCCTACGAGCAGTACTTC. It is translated as CSGLADSYEQYF.